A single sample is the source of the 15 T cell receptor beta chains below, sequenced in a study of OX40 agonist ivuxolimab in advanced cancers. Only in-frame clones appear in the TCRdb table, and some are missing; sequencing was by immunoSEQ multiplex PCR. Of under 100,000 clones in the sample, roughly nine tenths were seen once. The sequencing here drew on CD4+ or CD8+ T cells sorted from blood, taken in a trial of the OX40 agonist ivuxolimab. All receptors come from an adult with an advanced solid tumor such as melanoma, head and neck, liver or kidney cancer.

Here the CDR3 reads CASSFGTSGNTIYF. In nucleotides, the CDR3 is TGTGCCAGCAGCTTCGGGACCAGTGGAAACACCATATATTTT. The V gene is TRBV7-9, the J gene TRBJ1-3; TRBD1 is a possible D gene (5 bases). V was clipped by 3 bases and J by 3 bases, with 9 bases between them. This CDR3 region has 14 residues. Germline V gene lookup returns CDR1 SEHNR and CDR2 FQNEAQ (reference sequence).

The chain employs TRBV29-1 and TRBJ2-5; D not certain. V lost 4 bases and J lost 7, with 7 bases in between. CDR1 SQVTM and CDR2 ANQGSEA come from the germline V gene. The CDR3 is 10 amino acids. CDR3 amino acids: CSVVIRTQYF. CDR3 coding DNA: TGCAGCGTTGTCATTAGGACCCAGTACTTC.

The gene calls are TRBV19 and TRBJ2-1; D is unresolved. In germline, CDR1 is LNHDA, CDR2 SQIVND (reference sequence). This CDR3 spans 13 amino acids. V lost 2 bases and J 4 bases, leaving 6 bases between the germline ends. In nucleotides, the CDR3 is TGTGCCAGTAGTATAAGCGTTTACAATGAGCAGTTCTTC. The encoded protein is CASSISVYNEQFF.

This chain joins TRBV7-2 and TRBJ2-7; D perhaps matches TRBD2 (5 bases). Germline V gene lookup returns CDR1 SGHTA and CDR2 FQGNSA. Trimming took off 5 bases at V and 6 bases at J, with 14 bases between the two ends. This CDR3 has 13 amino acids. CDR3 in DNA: TGTGCCAGCAGCCCCTACGGGGTAGGCGAGCAGTACTTC. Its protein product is CASSPYGVGEQYF.

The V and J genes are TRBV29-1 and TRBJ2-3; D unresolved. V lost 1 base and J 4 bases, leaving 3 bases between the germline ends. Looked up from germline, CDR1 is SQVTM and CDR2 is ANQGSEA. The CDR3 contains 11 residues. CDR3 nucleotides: TGCAGCGTTGAAGGGGCAGATACGCAGTATTTT. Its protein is CSVEGADTQYF.

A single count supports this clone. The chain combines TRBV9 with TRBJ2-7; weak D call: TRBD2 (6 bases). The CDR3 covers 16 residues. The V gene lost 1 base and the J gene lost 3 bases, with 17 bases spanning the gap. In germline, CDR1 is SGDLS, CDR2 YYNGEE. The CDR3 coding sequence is TGTGCCAGCAGCGTATATGGGGGGACCACACGCTACGAGCAGTACTTC. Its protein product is CASSVYGGTTRYEQYF.

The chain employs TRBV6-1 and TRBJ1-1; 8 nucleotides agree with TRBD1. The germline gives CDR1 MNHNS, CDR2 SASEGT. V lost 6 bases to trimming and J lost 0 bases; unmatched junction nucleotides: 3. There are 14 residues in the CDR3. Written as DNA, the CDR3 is TGTGCCAGCAGCCCAGGGGGCTTGAACACTGAAGCTTTCTTT. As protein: CASSPGGLNTEAFF.

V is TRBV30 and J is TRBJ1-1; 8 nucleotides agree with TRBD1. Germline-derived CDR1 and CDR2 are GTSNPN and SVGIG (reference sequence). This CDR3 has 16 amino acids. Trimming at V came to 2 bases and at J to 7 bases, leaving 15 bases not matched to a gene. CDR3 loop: CAWSLLGQGTGLEAFF. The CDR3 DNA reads TGTGCCTGGAGTCTACTTGGACAGGGAACCGGGCTTGAAGCTTTCTTT. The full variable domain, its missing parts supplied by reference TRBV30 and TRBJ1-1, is SQTIHQWPATLVQPVGSPLSLECTVEGTSNPNLYWYRQAAGRGLQLLFYSVGIGQISSEVPQNLSASRPQDRQFILSSKKLLLSDSGFYLCAWSLLGQGTGLEAFFGQGTRLTVV.

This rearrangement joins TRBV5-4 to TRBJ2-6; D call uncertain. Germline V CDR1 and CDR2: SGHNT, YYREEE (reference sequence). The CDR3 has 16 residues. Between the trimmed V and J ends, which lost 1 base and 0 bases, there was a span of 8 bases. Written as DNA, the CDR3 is TGTGCCAGCAGCTTGTTCGACCTCTCTGGGGCCAACGTCCTGACTTTC. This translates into CASSLFDLSGANVLTF.

CDR3 in DNA: TGTGCCAGCAGTCCGGACAGGGGACGGCACAGCAATCAGCCCCAGCATTTT. Translated, it gives CASSPDRGRHSNQPQHF. J is TRBJ1-5 and V is TRBV27; TRBD1 aligns across 9 bases. This CDR3 is 17 amino acids long. J was trimmed by 1 base and V by 5 bases; bases with no gene match: 9. Germline V lookup: CDR1 MNHEY, CDR2 SMNVEV (reference sequence).

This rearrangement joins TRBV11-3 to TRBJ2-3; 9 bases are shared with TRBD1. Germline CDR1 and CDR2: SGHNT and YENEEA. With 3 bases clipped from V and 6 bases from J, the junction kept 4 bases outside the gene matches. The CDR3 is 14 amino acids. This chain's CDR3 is CASSFRTGADTQYF. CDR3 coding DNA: TGTGCCAGCAGCTTTCGGACAGGGGCGGATACGCAGTATTTT.

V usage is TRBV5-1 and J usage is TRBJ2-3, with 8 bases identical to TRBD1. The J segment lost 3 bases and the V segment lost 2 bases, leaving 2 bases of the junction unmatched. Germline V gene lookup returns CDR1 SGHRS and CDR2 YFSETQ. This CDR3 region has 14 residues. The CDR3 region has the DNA TGCGCCAGCAGCTTTGGACAGGGAACAGATACGCAGTATTTT. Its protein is CASSFGQGTDTQYF.

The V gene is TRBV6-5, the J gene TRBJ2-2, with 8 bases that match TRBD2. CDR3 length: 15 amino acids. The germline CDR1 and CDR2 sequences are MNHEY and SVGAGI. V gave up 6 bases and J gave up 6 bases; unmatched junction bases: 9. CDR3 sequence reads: CASRNGGALPGELFF. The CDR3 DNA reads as TGTGCCAGCAGGAACGGGGGGGCCTTACCCGGGGAGCTGTTTTTT.

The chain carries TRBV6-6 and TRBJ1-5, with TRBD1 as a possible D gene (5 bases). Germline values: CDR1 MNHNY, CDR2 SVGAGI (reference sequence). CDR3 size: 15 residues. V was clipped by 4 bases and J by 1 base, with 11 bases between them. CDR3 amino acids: CASSSLGRSNQPQHF. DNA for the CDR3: TGTGCCAGCAGTTCCCTGGGACGGAGCAATCAGCCCCAGCATTTT.

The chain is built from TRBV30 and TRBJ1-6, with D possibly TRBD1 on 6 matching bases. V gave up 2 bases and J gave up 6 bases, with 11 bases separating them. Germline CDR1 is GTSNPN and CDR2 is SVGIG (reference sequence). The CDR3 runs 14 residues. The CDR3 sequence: CAWSTGSGNSPLHF. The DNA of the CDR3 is TGTGCCTGGAGTACAGGGTCGGGTAATTCACCCCTCCACTTT.